The source of this T cell receptor beta chain is a study of T cells in women clearing cervical HPV infection. The assay was immunoSEQ multiplex PCR, and TCRdb's table has in-frame clones only and misses some. Its table lists about 31,000 clones. V shed 4 bases and J shed 1 base, with 13 bases lying between them. CDR3 length equals 15 residues. Germline CDR1 reads LGHNA; CDR2 reads YNFKEQ. As concerns this clone: With the read ending 3 residues before the CDR3 end, the germline J gene is used to fill in that end.

The chain couples TRBV4-2 to TRBJ1-2; D unresolved. The sequence was collected from a woman aged 18-70 years with a cervical HPV16 infection that either progressed to CIN3+ or cleared (not recorded which). The sequenced sample consisted of blood buffy coat. Partial CDR3 DNA: TGTGCCAGCAGCCCCGTCGCGGAGAGTAACTATGGC. This sequence encodes CASSPVAESNYG. The whole CDR3 protein reads CASSPVAESNYGYTF.